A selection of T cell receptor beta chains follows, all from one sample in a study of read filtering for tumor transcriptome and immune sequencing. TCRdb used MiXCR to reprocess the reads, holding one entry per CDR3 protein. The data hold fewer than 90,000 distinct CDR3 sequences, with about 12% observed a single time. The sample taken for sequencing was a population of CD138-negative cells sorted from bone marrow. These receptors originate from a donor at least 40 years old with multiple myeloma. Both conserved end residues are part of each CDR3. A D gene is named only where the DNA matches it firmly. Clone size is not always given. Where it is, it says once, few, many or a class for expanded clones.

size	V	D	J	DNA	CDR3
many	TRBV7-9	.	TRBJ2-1	TGTGCCAGCAGCTTAGGCGGCGGCTACAATGAGCAGTTCTTC	CASSLGGGYNEQFF
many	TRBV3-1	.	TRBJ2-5	TGTGCCAGCAGCCAAGGTTTGTTGGCCCAGTACTTC	CASSQGLLAQYF
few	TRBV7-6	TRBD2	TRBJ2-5	TGTGCCAGCAGCTCCGATAGCGGGAGGGCCCAGACCCAGTACTTC	CASSSDSGRAQTQYF
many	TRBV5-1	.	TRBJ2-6	TGCGCCAGCAGCTTGGAAAGGACCAGCTCTGGGGCCAACGTCCTGACTTTC	CASSLERTSSGANVLTF
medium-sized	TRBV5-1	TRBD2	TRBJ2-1	TGCGCCAGCAGCTTAGAGACTAGCGGGATCTACAATGAGCAGTTCTTC	CASSLETSGIYNEQFF
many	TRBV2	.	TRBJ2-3	TGTGCCAGCAGTGAGGCAGATACGCAGTATTTT	CASSEADTQYF
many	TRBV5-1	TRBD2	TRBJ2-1	TGCGCCAGCAGCTTGGCCCTAGCGGGAGGCCCCCACAATGAGCAGTTCTTC	CASSLALAGGPHNEQFF
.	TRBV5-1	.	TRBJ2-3	TGCGCCAGCAGCGCCGGAGATACGCAGTATTTT	CASSAGDTQYF
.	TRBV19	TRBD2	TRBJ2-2	TGTGCCAGTAGGGCCACTAGCGGGAGCAGTGCCGGGGAGCTGTTTTTT	CASRATSGSSAGELFF
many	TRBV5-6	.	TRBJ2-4	TGTGCCAGCAGCTTGGGGACTACCCTAGCCAAAAACATTCAGTACTTC	CASSLGTTLAKNIQYF
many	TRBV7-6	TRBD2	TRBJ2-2	TGTGCCAGCAGGACCGGGACTAGTATAGGGACCGGGGAGCTGTTTTTT	CASRTGTSIGTGELFF
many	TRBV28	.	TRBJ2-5	TGTGCCAGCAGTCCTTCTTCAGGGTTCGGGGAGACCCAGTACTTC	CASSPSSGFGETQYF
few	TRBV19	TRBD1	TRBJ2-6	TGTGCCAGTAGTATTTCCAACCAGGGGGCGCCTTACGGGGCCAACGTCCTGACTTTC	CASSISNQGAPYGANVLTF
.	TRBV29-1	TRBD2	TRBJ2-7	TGCAGCGCCCTGGGGGGGGATAGGTACGAGCAGTACTTC	CSALGGDRYEQYF
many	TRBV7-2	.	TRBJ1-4	TGTGCCAGCAGCCTGGGGGGGGCTAATGAAAAACTGTTTTTT	CASSLGGANEKLFF
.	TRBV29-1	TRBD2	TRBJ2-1	TGCAGCGTTGAAGATCAGCGGGAGGCGGTGAATGAGCAGTTCTTC	CSVEDQREAVNEQFF
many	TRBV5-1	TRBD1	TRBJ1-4	TGCGCCAGCAGCTTCAGGGGGCTACAGGATGAAAAACTGTTTTTT	CASSFRGLQDEKLFF
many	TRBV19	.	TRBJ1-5	TGTGCCAGTAAAGACCGAGGCAATCAGCCCCAGCATTTT	CASKDRGNQPQHF
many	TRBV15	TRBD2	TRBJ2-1	TGTGCCACCAGCAGAGAGAGCGGGAGGGGGTACAATGAGCAGTTCTTC	CATSRESGRGYNEQFF
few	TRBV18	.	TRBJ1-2	TGTGCCAGCTCACCCCCGTCCCGACAGATCAACTTCTATGGCTACACCTTC	CASSPPSRQINFYGYTF
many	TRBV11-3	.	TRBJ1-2	TGTGCCAGCAGCTCCTCATATGGCTACACCTTC	CASSSSYGYTF
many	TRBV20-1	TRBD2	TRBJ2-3	TGCAGTGCTCGCCGTTACGTCCTCACTAGCGGGAGGGCCCCGACCACAGATACGCAGTATTTT	CSARRYVLTSGRAPTTDTQYF
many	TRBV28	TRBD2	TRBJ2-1	TGTGCCAGCACCCTACCCGGGACTAGCGGAGGGAATGAGCAGTTCTTC	CASTLPGTSGGNEQFF
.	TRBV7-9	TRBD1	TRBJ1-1	TGTGCCAGCGGCCCCAAGACAGGGGGAACTGAAGCTTTCTTT	CASGPKTGGTEAFF
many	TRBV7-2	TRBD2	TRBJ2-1	TGTGCCAGCAGCTTTTCGGGACTAGCGGGAGGAGGCAATGAGCAGTTCTTC	CASSFSGLAGGGNEQFF
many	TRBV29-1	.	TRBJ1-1	TGCAGCGTTGAAGACCCGGACGGGACGGAAGCTTTCTTT	CSVEDPDGTEAFF
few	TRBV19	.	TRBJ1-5	TGTGCCGGGTCTGAGACGTTCAATCAGCCCCAGCATTTT	CAGSETFNQPQHF
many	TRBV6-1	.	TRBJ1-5	TGTGCCAGTTCCGCGACACAAAATCAGCCCCAGCATTTT	CASSATQNQPQHF
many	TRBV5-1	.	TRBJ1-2	TGCGCCAGCAGCCCCCGTACAGGGCGCCCCAACTATGGCTACACCTTC	CASSPRTGRPNYGYTF